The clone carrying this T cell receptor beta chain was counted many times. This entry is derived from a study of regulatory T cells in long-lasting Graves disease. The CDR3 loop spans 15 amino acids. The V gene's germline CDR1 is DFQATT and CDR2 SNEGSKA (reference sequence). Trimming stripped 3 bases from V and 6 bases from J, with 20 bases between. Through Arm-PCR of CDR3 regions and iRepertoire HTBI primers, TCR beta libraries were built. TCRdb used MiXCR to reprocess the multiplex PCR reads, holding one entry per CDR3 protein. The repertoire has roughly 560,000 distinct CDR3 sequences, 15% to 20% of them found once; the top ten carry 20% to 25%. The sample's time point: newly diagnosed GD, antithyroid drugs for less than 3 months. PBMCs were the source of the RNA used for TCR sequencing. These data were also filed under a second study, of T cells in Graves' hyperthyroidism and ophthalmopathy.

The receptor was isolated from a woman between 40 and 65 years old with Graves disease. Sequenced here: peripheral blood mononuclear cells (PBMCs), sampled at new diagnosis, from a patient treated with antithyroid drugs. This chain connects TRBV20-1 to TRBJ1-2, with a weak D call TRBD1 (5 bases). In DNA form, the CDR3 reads TGCAGTGCTAGTTTAGGGGAAGGATGGCAAAATGGCTACACCTTC. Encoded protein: CSASLGEGWQNGYTF.